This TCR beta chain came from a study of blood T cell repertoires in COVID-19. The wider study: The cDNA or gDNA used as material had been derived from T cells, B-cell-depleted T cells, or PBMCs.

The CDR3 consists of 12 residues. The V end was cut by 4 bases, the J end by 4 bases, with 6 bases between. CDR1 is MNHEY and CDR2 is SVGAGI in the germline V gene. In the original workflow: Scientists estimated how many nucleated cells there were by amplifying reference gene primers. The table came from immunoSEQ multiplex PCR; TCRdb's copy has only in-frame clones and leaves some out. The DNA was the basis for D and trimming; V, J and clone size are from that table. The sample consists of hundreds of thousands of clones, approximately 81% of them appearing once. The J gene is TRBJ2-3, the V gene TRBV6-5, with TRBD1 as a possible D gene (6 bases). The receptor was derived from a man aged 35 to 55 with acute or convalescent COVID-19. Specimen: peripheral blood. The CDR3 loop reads CASSSGADTQYF. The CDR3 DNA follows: TGTGCCAGCAGTTCAGGGGCAGATACGCAGTATTTT.